This T cell receptor (beta chain) was recovered during a study of breast tumors, draining lymph nodes, adjacent tissues. Study conclusions and caveats: Luminal-like breast cancer showed significantly greater tumor-nontumor repertoire similarity than basal-like breast cancer did. Tumor repertoires ranked between lymph nodes and nontumor tissue in diversity, with V and J gene preferences.

This clonotype was recorded many times. What it recognizes is unknown. One end of the junction is discordant with germline, which a read error may explain. TCRdb processed the multiplex PCR reads anew with MiXCR; each CDR3 protein has one entry. The table includes about 140,000 distinct CDR3 sequences, over 25% detected once. Samples came from axillary lymph nodes draining the breast cancer. Specimen: axillary lymph node tissue. The TCR was taken from a female donor with breast cancer. Some clones in this sample may be carry-over from other donors' samples.

The CDR3 coding sequence is TGTGCCAGCAGCGTAGAAACAGGAGGGGAGACCCAGTCCTTC. Translating it yields CASSVETGGETQSF. The chain combines TRBV9 with TRBJ2-5, with D possibly being TRBD2 (6 bases). Germline V CDR1 and CDR2: SGDLS, YYNGEE. The CDR3 covers 14 residues.